These 2 T cell receptor beta chains came from one sample sequenced in a study of beta chain features in type 1 diabetes. Study-wide points: Shorter TCRB CDR3s, moderately but significantly so, marked every one of the four CD4+ subsets in Type 1 diabetes patients.

Reverse transcribing all isolated RNA meant expressed TCRB transcripts were sequenced. Generated by immunoSEQ multiplex PCR, the TCRdb table keeps only in-frame clones and is missing some. The repertoire includes a few hundred thousand clones, under 20% of them detected once, and 0.08% to 0.095% sits in the top ten. No antigen has been assigned to these receptors. Sequencing was performed on naive CD4+ T cells from blood. The source is a man under 40 with type 1 diabetes.

This clone has just a few counts. Other DNA sequences in the sample encode the same CDR3. The chain is built from TRBV20-1 and TRBJ2-7; D ambiguous. Germline V gene sequence: CDR1 DFQATT, CDR2 SNEGSKA (reference sequence). With 3 bases removed from V and 3 bases from J, the gap between germline ends came to 3 bases. The length of the CDR3 is 10 residues. Written as DNA, the CDR3 is TGCAGTGCTAGGGACTACGAGCAGTACTTC. Amino acid sequence: CSARDYEQYF.

The rearrangement uses TRBV7-2 and TRBJ2-1; 14 bases are a match to TRBD2. The CDR3 spans 14 residues. The germline CDR1 and CDR2 sequences are SGHTA and FQGNSA. The ends lost 8 bases at V and 4 bases at J; junction bases unmatched: 1. CDR3 protein: CASGLAGGYNEQFF. CDR3 nucleotides: TGTGCCAGCGGACTAGCGGGAGGTTACAATGAGCAGTTCTTC.